This TCR beta chain emerged from a study of blood T cell repertoires in COVID-19. Whole-study context: Italy, Spain and the United States were the sources of the convalescent and acute COVID-19 samples.

This CDR3 comprises 13 residues. Germline V lookup: CDR1 SNHLY, CDR2 FYNNEI. Trimming cost V 6 bases and J 5 bases; bases outside gene matches: 3. Per the study methods: Amplification of reference gene primers provided the estimated nucleated cell counts. Some clones are missing from TCRdb's copy, which holds only in-frame ones; the method was immunoSEQ multiplex PCR. V and J calls and clone size come straight from that table; D and trimming were deduced from the DNA. The sample yields about 150,000 clones, roughly 77% seen once. This receptor was obtained from a man aged 55 to 70 with acute or convalescent COVID-19. The rearrangement joins TRBV2 to TRBJ1-1; 10 nucleotides match TRBD1. The sequencing sample was made of peripheral blood. The CDR3 reads CASRRTGGTEAFF. In DNA form, the CDR3 reads TGTGCCAGCAGACGGACAGGGGGAACTGAAGCTTTCTTT.